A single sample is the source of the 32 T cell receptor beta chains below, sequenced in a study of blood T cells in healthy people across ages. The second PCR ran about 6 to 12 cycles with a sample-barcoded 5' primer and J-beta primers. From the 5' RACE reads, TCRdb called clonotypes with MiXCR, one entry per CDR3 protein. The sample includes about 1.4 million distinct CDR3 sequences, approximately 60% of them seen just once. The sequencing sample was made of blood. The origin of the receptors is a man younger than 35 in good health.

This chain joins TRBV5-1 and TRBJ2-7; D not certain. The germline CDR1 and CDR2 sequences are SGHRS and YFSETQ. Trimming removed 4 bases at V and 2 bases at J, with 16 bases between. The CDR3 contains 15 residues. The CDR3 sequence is CASSQAGSGPYEQYF. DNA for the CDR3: TGCGCCAGCAGCCAGGCCGGTTCGGGCCCCTACGAGCAGTACTTC.

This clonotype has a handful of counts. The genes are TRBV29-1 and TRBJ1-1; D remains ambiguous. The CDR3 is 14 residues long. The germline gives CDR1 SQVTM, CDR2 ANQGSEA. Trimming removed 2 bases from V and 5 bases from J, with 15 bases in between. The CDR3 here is CSVERTSDRTEAFF. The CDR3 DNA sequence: TGCAGCGTTGAAAGGACTAGCGATCGGACTGAAGCTTTCTTT.

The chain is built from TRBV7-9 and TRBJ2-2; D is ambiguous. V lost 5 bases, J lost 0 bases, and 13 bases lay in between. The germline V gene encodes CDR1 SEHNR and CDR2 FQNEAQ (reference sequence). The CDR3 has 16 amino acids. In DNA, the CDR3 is TGTGCCAGCAGCCCTATGGTCGTTACGAACACCGGGGAGCTGTTTTTT. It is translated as CASSPMVVTNTGELFF.

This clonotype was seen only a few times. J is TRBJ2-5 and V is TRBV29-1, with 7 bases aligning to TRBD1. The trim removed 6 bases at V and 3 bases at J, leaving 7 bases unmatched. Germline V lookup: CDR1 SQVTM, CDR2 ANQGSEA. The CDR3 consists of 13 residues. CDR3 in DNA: TGCAGCGTCGACGCAGGGGGTGAAGAGACCCAGTACTTC. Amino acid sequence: CSVDAGGEETQYF.

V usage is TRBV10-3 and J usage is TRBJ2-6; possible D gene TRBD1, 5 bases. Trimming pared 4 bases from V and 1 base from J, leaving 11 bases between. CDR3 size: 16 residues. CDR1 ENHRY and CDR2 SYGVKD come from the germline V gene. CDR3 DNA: TGTGCCATCAGTGCCCCTCGGACATCTGGGGCCAACGTCCTGACTTTC. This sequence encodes CAISAPRTSGANVLTF.

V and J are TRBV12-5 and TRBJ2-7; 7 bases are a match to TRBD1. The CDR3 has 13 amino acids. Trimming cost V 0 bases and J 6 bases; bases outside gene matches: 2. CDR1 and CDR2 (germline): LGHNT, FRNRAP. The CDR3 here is CASGLVGGLEQYF. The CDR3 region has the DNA TGTGCTAGTGGTTTGGTAGGGGGCCTCGAGCAGTACTTC. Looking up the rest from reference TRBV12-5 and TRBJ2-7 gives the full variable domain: DARVTQTPRHKVTEMGQEVTMRCQPILGHNTVFWYRQTMMQGLELLAYFRNRAPLDDSGMPKDRFSAEMPDATLATLKIQPSEPRDSAVYFCASGLVGGLEQYFGPGTRLTVT.

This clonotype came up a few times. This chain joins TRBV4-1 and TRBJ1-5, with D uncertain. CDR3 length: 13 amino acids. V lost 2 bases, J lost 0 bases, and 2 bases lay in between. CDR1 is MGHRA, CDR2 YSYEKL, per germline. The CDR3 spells CASSQISNQPQHF. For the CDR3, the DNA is TGCGCCAGCAGCCAAATTAGCAATCAGCCCCAGCATTTT.

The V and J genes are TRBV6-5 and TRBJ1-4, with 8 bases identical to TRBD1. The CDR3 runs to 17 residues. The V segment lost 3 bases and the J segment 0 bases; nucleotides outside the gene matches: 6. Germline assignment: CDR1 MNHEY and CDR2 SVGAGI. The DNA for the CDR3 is TGTGCCAGCAGTTATGGTCAGGGGGCACCAACTAATGAAAAACTGTTTTTT. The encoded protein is CASSYGQGAPTNEKLFF.

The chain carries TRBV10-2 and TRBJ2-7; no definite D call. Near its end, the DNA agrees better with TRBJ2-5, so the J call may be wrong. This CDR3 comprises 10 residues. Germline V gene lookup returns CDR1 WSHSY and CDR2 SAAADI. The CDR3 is CATEGETQYF. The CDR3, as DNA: TGCGCCACCGAAGGGGAGACCCAGTACTTC.

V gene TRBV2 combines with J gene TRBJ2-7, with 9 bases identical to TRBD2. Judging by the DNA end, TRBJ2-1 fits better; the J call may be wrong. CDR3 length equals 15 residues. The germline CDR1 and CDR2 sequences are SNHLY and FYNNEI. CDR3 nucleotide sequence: TGTGCCAGCAGTGTAACCGGGACTAGCAGGGGAGAGCAGTTCTTC. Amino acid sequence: CASSVTGTSRGEQFF.

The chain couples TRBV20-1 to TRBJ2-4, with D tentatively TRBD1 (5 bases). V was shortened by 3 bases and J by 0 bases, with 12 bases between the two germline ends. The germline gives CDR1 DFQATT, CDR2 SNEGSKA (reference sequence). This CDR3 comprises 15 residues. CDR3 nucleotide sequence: TGCAGTGCTAGGGAAAGACAGCTAGCCAAAAACATTCAGTACTTC. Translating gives CSARERQLAKNIQYF.

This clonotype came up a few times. This CDR3 reads CSVRGKLTDTQYF. CDR3 bases: TGCAGCGTTCGGGGGAAACTCACAGATACGCAGTATTTT. The chain uses TRBV29-1 and TRBJ2-3, with a possible D match to TRBD2 (6 bases). Between the trimmed V and J ends, which lost 5 bases and 2 bases, there was a span of 11 bases. The CDR3 consists of 13 residues. Germline values: CDR1 SQVTM, CDR2 ANQGSEA.

As DNA, the CDR3 is TGCGCCAGCAGCCCTCCTTACGACGGGCAAGAGACCCAGTACTTC. This encodes CASSPPYDGQETQYF. This rearrangement joins TRBV5-1 to TRBJ2-5; D gene uncertain. Germline lookup yields CDR1 SGHRS and CDR2 YFSETQ. V was clipped by 4 bases and J by 2 bases, with 15 bases between them. The CDR3 has 15 amino acids.

The CDR3 nucleotides read TGTGCCAGCAGTTCAACCCCTCCTCTCCATGAGCAGTTCTTC. Translating gives CASSSTPPLHEQFF. This chain uses TRBV27 with TRBJ2-1; unclear D gene. This CDR3 comprises 14 residues. Trimming shortened V by 4 bases and J by 8 bases, and 15 bases separated the two germline ends. CDR1 is MNHEY, CDR2 SMNVEV, per germline (reference sequence).

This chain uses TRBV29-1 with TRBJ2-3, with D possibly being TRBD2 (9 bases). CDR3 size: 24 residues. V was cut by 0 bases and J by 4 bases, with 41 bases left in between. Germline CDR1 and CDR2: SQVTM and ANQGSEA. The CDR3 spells CSVEDPGWTGPAGGNPSEADTQYF. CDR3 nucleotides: TGCAGCGTTGAAGATCCGGGGTGGACAGGGCCAGCGGGGGGAAACCCTTCAGAGGCAGATACGCAGTATTTT.

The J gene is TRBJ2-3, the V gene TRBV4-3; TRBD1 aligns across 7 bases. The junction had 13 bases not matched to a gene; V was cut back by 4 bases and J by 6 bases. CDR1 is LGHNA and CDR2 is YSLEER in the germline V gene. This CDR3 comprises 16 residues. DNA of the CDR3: TGCGCCAGCAGCCTTAAAAACAGGGGATTGACCGATACGCAGTATTTT. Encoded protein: CASSLKNRGLTDTQYF.

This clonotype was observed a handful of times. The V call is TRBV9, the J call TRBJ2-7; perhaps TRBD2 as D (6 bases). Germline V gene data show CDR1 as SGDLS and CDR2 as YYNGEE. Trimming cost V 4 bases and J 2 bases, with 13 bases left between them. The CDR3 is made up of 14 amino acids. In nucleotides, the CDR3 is TGTGCCAGCAGCACAGGAGGGGCGACCTACGAGCAGTACTTC. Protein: CASSTGGATYEQYF.

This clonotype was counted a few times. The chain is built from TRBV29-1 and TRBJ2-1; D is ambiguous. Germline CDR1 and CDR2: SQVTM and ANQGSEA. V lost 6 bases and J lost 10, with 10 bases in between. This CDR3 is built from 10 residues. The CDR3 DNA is TGCAGCGTCGTCGCCTGGGAGCAGTTCTTC. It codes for CSVVAWEQFF.

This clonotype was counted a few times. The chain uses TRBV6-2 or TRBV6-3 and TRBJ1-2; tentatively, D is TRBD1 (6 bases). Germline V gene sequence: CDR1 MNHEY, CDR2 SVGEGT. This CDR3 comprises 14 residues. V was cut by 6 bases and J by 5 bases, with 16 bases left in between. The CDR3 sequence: CASSPRTDSYGYTF. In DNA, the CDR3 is TGTGCCAGCAGCCCTCGGACAGACTCTTATGGCTACACCTTC.

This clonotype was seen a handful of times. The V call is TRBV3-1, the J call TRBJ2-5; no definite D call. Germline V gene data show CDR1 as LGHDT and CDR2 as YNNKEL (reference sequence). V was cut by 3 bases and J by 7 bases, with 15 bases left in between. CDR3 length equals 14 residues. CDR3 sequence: CASSQDDYLGTQYF. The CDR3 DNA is TGTGCCAGCAGCCAGGATGATTACCTGGGGACCCAGTACTTC.

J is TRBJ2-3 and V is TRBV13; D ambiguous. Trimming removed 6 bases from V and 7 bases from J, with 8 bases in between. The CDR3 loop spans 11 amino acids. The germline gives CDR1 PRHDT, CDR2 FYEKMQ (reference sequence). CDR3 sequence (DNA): TGTGCCAGCAGTGGTCTCCATACGCAGTATTTT. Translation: CASSGLHTQYF.

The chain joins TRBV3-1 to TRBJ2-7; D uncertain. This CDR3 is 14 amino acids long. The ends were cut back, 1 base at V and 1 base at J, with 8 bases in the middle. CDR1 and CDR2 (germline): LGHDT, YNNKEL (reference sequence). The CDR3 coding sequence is TGTGCCAGCAGCCAAGCCAGGAGATCCTACGAGCAGTACTTC. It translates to CASSQARRSYEQYF.

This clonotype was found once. The CDR3 region has the DNA TGCAGTGCTAGAGAGAGGCTAGCGGGGGTCTACAATGAGCAGTACTTC. This gives the protein CSARERLAGVYNEQYF. This sequence joins TRBV20-1 and TRBJ2-7, with 10 bases identical to TRBD2. The CDR3 length is 16 residues. The J segment lost 7 bases and the V segment lost 0 bases, leaving 12 bases of the junction unmatched. CDR1 is DFQATT, CDR2 SNEGSKA, per germline (reference sequence).

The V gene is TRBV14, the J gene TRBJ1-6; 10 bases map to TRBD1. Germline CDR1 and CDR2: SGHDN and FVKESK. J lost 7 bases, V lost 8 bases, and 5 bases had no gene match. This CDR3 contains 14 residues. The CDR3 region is CASRDRGLNSPLHF. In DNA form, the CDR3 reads TGTGCCAGCCGAGACAGGGGGCTAAATTCACCCCTCCACTTT.

The CDR3 DNA is TGTGCCAGCGGGGAGCGGGAGTCCTACAATGAGCAGTTCTTC. It translates to CASGERESYNEQFF. This rearrangement joins TRBV6-2 or TRBV6-3 to TRBJ2-1; 8 bases fit TRBD2. Unmatched junction bases numbered 4, after V lost 8 bases and J lost 1 base. The CDR3 extends over 14 amino acids. CDR1 and CDR2 from the germline V gene are MNHEY and SVGEGT.

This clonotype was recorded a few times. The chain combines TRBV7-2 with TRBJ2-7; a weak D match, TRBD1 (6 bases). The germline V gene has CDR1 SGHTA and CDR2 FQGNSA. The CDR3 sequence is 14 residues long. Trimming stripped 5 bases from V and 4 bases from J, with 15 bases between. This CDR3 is CASSATGVLYEQYF. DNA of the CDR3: TGTGCCAGCAGCGCGACAGGTGTACTGTACGAGCAGTACTTC.

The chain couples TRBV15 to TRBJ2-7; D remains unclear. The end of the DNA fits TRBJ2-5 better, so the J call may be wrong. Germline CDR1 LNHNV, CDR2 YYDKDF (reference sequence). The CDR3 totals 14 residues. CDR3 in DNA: TGTGCCACCAGCAGAGATCTACAGATGGAGACCCAGTACTTC. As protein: CATSRDLQMETQYF.

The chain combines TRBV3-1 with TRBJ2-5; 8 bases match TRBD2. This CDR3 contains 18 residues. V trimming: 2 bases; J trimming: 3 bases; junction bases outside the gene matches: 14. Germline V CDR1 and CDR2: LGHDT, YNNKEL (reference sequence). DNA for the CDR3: TGTGCCAGCAGCCAATACCGGACTAGCCTAGGCGCAGAAGAGACCCAGTACTTC. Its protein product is CASSQYRTSLGAEETQYF.

This chain's CDR3 is CASSPSQKRGLLRGVVEQYF. In nucleotides, the CDR3 is TGTGCCAGCAGTCCGTCCCAAAAGCGGGGACTACTACGAGGTGTGGTCGAGCAGTACTTC. The V and J genes are TRBV27 and TRBJ2-4, with 7 bases identical to TRBD2. The J call may be mistaken, given a closer DNA end match to TRBJ2-7. CDR3 length: 20 amino acids. Germline V gene lookup returns CDR1 MNHEY and CDR2 SMNVEV (reference sequence).

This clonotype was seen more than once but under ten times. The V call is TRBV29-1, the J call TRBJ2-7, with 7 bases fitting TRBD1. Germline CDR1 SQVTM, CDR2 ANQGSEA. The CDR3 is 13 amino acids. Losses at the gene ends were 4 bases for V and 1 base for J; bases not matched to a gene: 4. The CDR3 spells CSVGGRGSYEQYF. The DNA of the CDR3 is TGCAGCGTTGGGGGCAGGGGGTCCTACGAGCAGTACTTC.

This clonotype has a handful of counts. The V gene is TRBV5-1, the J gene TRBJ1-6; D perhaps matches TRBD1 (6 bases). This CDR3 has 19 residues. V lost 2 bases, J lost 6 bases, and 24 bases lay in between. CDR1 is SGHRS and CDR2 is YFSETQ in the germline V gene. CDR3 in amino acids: CASSFLPLAGQTVNSPLHF. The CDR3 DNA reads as TGCGCCAGCAGCTTCTTACCTTTGGCCGGACAGACAGTTAATTCACCCCTCCACTTT.

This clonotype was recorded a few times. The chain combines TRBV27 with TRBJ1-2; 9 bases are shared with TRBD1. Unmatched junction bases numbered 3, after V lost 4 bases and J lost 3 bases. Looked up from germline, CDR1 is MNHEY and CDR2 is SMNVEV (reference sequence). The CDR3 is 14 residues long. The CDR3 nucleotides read TGTGCCAGCAGTTATAACAGGGGGCACTATGGCTACACCTTC. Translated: CASSYNRGHYGYTF.